These 12 T cell receptor beta chains were sequenced from one sample in a study of T cell responses to AZD1222 COVID-19 vaccine. Profiled with immunoSEQ multiplex PCR; TCRdb holds only in-frame clones, not every one. The sample carries tens of thousands of clones, roughly 90% recorded once. The specimen was peripheral blood, collected on day 0 of AZD1222 vaccination. These receptors were taken from an adult in good health.

The V gene is TRBV5-5, the J gene TRBJ2-3; D gene unclear. Germline CDR1 reads SGHKS; CDR2 reads YYEKEE (reference sequence). V was cut by 0 bases and J by 1 base, with 9 bases left in between. This CDR3 region has 15 residues. The CDR3 nucleotides are TGTGCCAGCAGCTTGGAGGGAAAGGGCACAGATACGCAGTATTTT. Its translation: CASSLEGKGTDTQYF.

V is TRBV3-1 (or the pseudogene TRBV3-2) and J is TRBJ2-7; a weak D match, TRBD1 (5 bases). This CDR3 contains 13 residues. Trimming took 4 bases from V and 6 from J, leaving 13 bases between them. In germline, CDR1 is LGHDT, CDR2 YNNKEL (reference sequence). The CDR3 sequence is CASSRILQGEQYF. The DNA of the CDR3 is TGTGCCAGCAGCCGAATATTGCAGGGCGAGCAGTACTTC.

The rearrangement links TRBV5-4 to TRBJ1-4; the match to TRBD1 covers 8 bases. The germline gives CDR1 SGHNT, CDR2 YYREEE (reference sequence). The CDR3 sequence is 15 residues long. The junction had 4 bases not matched to a gene; V was cut back by 2 bases and J by 4 bases. CDR3 coding DNA: TGTGCCAGCAGCTTTGGGACAGGCTATAATGAAAAACTGTTTTTT. Protein product: CASSFGTGYNEKLFF.

This CDR3 is CSVDSSGSYEQYF. Here the CDR3 DNA reads TGCAGCGTTGATTCTAGCGGGAGTTACGAGCAGTACTTC. The gene calls are TRBV29-1 and TRBJ2-7; the match to TRBD2 covers 10 bases. Germline trimming cut 3 bases from V and 4 bases from J; bases unmatched to any gene: 3. Germline CDR1 reads SQVTM; CDR2 reads ANQGSEA. The CDR3 covers 13 residues.

The V and J genes are TRBV5-1 and TRBJ2-5; D call uncertain. There are 12 residues in the CDR3. Trimming took 0 bases from V and 5 from J, leaving 5 bases between them. Germline V CDR1 and CDR2: SGHRS, YFSETQ. CDR3 region: CASSLVAETQYF. The CDR3 DNA reads as TGCGCCAGCAGCTTGGTGGCGGAGACCCAGTACTTC.

This chain links TRBV7-9 with TRBJ2-7; 11 bases align to TRBD2. The CDR3 has 15 amino acids. V shed 4 bases, J shed 4 bases, and the junction held 6 bases outside the gene matches. Germline values: CDR1 SEHNR, CDR2 FQNEAQ (reference sequence). CDR3 nucleotides: TGTGCCAGCAGCTCTCCGGGACTAGCGGATTACGAGCAGTACTTC. Encoded protein: CASSSPGLADYEQYF.

This clone was found once. This chain uses TRBV11-3 with TRBJ2-1, with unresolved D. This CDR3 is 15 amino acids long. The V end lost 4 bases, the J end lost 3 bases, and 13 bases lay between the germline ends. The germline CDR1 and CDR2 sequences are SGHNT and YENEEA. CDR3: CASSSTDFFYNEQFF. In DNA, the CDR3 is TGTGCCAGCAGCTCCACCGACTTCTTCTACAATGAGCAGTTCTTC.

V is TRBV6-5 and J is TRBJ2-3; TRBD1 is a possible D gene (5 bases). This CDR3 has 15 amino acids. Deletions cut 0 bases from V and 2 bases from J, with 9 bases between. In germline, CDR1 is MNHEY, CDR2 SVGAGI. The CDR3 sequence: CASSYSPDNTDTQYF. The CDR3 DNA reads as TGTGCCAGCAGTTACTCCCCGGACAACACAGATACGCAGTATTTT.

The chain joins TRBV30 to TRBJ1-3, with D unresolved. The CDR3 extends over 14 amino acids. Trimming removed 4 bases from V and 1 base from J, with 11 bases in between. Per the germline V gene, CDR1 is GTSNPN and CDR2 is SVGIG (reference sequence). CDR3 DNA sequence: TGTGCCTGGACAAGATCGGGATCTGGAAACACCATATATTTT. Its translation is CAWTRSGSGNTIYF.

The rearrangement links TRBV6-5 to TRBJ1-5, with TRBD1 as a possible D gene (6 bases). Germline lookup yields CDR1 MNHEY and CDR2 SVGAGI. The CDR3 covers 13 residues. V gave up 7 bases and J gave up 5 bases, with 12 bases separating them. The CDR3 here is CASTLTGDQPQHF. CDR3 nucleotides: TGTGCCAGCACCTTGACAGGAGATCAGCCCCAGCATTTT.

The V and J genes are TRBV7-9 and TRBJ1-2; D ambiguous. With 3 bases removed from V and 6 bases from J, the gap between germline ends came to 5 bases. Germline V gives CDR1 SEHNR, CDR2 FQNEAQ (reference sequence). There are 11 residues in the CDR3. The CDR3 DNA follows: TGTGCCAGCAGCTTTTTCGATGGCTACACCTTC. Amino acids: CASSFFDGYTF. The complete variable domain, with remaining parts taken from reference TRBV7-9 and TRBJ1-2, reads DTGVSQNPRHKITKRGQNVTFRCDPISEHNRLYWYRQTLGQGPEFLTYFQNEAQLEKSRLLSDRFSAERPKGSFSTLEIQRTEQGDSAMYLCASSFFDGYTFGSGTRLTVV.

The V gene is TRBV4-3, the J gene TRBJ2-3; TRBD2 matches at 12 bases. After removal of 8 bases from V and 1 base from J, the junction contained 19 bases not matched to a gene. Per the germline V gene, CDR1 is LGHNA and CDR2 is YSLEER. CDR3 size: 20 residues. The CDR3 is CASFASLGLAGGQGTDTQYF. As DNA, the CDR3 is TGCGCCAGCTTCGCGTCTTTGGGGCTAGCGGGGGGGCAGGGCACAGATACGCAGTATTTT.